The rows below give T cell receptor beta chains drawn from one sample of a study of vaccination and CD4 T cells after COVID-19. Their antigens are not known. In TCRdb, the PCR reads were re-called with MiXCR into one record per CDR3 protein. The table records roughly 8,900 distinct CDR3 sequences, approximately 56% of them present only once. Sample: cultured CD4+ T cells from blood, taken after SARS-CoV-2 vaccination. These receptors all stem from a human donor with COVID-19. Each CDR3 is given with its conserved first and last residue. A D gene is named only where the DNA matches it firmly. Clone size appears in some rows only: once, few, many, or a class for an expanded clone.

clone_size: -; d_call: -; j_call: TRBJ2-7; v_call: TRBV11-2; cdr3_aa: CASGTGGGQTF; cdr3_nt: TGTGCCAGCGGAACAGGTGGAGGCCAGACCTTC
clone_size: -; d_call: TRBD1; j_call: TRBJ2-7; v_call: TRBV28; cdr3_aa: CASSRDRAFSYEQYF; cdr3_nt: TGTGCCAGCAGCCGGGACAGGGCCTTTTCCTACGAGCAGTACTTC
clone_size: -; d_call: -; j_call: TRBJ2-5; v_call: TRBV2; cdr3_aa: CASAAGAAETQYF; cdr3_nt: TGTGCCAGCGCGGCGGGGGCAGCAGAGACCCAGTACTTC
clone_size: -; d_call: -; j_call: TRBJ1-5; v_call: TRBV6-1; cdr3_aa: CAEGSRSNQPQHF; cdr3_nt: TGTGCCGAGGGGAGTCGAAGCAATCAGCCCCAGCATTTT
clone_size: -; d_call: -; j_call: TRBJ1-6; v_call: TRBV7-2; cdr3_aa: CASSFPGANSPLHF; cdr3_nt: TGTGCCAGCAGCTTCCCAGGGGCAAATTCACCCCTCCACTTT
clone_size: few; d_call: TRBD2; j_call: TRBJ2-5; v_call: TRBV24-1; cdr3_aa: CATSLAGGETQYF; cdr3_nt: TGTGCCACCAGTCTAGCGGGCGGGGAGACCCAGTACTTC
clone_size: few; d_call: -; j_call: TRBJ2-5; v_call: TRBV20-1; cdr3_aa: CSASLGEETQYF; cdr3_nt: TGCAGTGCTAGCTTAGGGGAAGAGACCCAGTACTTC
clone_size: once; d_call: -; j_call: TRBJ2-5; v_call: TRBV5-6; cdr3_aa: CASSLDALRGQETQYF; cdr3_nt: TGTGCCAGCAGCTTGGATGCCCTAAGGGGGCAAGAGACCCAGTACTTC
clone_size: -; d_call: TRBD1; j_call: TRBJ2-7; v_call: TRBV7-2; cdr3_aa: CASSLRGQGAHEQYF; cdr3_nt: TGTGCCAGCTCCCTCCGGGGACAGGGGGCCCACGAGCAGTACTTC
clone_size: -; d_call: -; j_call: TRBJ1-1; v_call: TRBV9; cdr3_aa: CASSVTGAGNTEAFF; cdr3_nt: TGTGCCAGCAGCGTAACCGGGGCTGGAAACACTGAAGCTTTCTTT
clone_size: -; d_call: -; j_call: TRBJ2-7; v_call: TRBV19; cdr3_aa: CASSFSKGGGEQYF; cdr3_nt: TGTGCCAGTAGTTTCTCGAAGGGGGGCGGCGAGCAGTACTTC
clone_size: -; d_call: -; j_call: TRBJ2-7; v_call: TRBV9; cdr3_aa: CASSALARDEGEQYF; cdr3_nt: TGTGCCAGCAGCGCTTTAGCCCGGGATGAAGGGGAGCAGTACTTC
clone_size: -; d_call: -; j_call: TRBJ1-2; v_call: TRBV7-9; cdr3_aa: CASSLAVGSNGYTF; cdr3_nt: TGTGCCAGCAGCTTAGCTGTGGGATCGAATGGCTACACCTTC
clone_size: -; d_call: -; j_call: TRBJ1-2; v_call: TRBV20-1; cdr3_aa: CSARVWPDGYTF; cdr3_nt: TGCAGTGCTAGAGTTTGGCCGGATGGCTACACCTTC
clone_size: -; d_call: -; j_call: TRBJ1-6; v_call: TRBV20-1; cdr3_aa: CSARGATSSYNSPLHF; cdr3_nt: TGCAGTGCTAGAGGCGCAACGAGCTCCTATAATTCACCCCTCCACTTT
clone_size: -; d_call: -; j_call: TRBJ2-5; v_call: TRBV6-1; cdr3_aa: CASSPRAGEKTQYF; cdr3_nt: TGTGCCAGCAGTCCCCGGGCCGGGGAAAAAACCCAGTACTTC
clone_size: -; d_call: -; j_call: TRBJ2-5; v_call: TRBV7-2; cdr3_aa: CASSQGGIRETQYF; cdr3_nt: TGTGCCAGCAGCCAGGGGGGTATAAGGGAGACCCAGTACTTC
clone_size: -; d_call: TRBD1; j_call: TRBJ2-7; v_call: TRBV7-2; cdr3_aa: CASSEPGQGYYEQYF; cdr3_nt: TGTGCCAGCAGCGAACCGGGACAGGGTTACTACGAGCAGTACTTC
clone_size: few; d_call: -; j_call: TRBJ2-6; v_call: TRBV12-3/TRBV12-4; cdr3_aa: CASSVDGANVLTF; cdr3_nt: TGTGCCAGCAGTGTGGATGGGGCCAACGTCCTGACTTTC
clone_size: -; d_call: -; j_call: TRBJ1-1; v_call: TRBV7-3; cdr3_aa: CASSPGGSEAFF; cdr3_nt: TGTGCCAGCAGCCCGGGAGGGTCTGAAGCTTTCTTT
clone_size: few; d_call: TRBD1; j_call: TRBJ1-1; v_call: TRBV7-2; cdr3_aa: CASSLRGQGARNTEAFF; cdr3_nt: TGTGCCAGCAGCTTGAGGGGCCAGGGGGCGCGTAACACTGAAGCTTTCTTT
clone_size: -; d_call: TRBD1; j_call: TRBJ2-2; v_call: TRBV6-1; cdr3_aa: CASSRTGGADTGELFF; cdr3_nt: TGTGCCAGCAGCCGCACAGGGGGCGCGGACACCGGGGAGCTGTTTTTT
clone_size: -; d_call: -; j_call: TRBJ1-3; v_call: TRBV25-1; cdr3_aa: CATPGGNTIYF; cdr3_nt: TGTGCCACCCCTGGGGGAAACACCATATATTTT
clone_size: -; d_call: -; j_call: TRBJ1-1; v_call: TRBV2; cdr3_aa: CASSGRTEAFF; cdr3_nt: TGTGCCAGCAGTGGACGCACTGAAGCTTTCTTT
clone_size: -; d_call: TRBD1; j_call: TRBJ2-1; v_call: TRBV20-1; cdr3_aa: CSARTGGNGMDEQFF; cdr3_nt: TGCAGTGCTAGGACAGGGGGCAATGGGATGGATGAGCAGTTCTTC
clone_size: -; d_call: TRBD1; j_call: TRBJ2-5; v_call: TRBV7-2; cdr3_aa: CASSFGTGGETQYF; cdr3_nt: TGTGCCAGCAGCTTTGGGACAGGGGGGGAGACCCAGTACTTC
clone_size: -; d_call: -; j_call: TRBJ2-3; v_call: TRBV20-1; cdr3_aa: CSARGGHGFPPDTQYF; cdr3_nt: TGCAGTGCTAGGGGGGGCCACGGTTTCCCCCCAGATACGCAGTATTTT
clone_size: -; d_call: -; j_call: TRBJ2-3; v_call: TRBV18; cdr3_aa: CASSPDLDSTDTQYF; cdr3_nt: TGTGCCAGCTCACCAGATTTAGACAGCACAGATACGCAGTATTTT
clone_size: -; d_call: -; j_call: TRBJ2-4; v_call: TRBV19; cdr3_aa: CASSILGTKNIQYF; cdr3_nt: TGTGCCAGTAGTATTTTGGGGACCAAAAACATTCAGTACTTC
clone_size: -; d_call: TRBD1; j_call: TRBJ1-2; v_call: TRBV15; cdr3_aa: CATSREGSGQGPHYGYTF; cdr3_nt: TGTGCCACCAGCAGAGAAGGGTCGGGACAGGGGCCTCACTATGGCTACACCTTC
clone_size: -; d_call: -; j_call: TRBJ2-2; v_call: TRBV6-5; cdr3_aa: CASSYFSSRAGELFF; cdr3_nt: TGTGCCAGCAGTTACTTTTCTAGTCGGGCCGGGGAGCTGTTTTTT
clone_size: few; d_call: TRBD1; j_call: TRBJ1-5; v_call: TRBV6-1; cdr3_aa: CASSKDRAGNQPQHF; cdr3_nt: TGTGCCAGCAGCAAGGACAGGGCGGGGAATCAGCCCCAGCATTTT
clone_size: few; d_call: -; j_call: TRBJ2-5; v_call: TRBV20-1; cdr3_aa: CSAQESRGGETQYF; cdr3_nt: TGCAGTGCCCAAGAGAGTAGGGGGGGGGAGACCCAGTACTTC
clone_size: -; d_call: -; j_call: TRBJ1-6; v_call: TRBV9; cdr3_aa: CASSDNGGEAMDSPLHF; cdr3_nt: TGTGCCAGCAGCGATAATGGGGGTGAGGCGATGGATTCACCCCTCCACTTT
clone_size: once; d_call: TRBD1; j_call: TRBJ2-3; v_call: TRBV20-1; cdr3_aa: CSARVRQGADTQYF; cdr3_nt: TGCAGTGCTAGAGTGAGACAGGGGGCAGATACGCAGTATTTT
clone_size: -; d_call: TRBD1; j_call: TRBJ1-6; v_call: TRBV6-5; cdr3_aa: CASSYTRDSRASPLHF; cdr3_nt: TGTGCCAGCAGTTACACAAGGGACAGTCGGGCTTCACCCCTCCACTTT
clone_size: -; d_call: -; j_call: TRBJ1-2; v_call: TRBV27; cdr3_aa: CASSPRVVDGYTF; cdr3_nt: TGTGCCAGCAGCCCCCGGGTCGTGGATGGCTACACCTTC
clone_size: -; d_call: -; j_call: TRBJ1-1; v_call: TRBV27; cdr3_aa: CASSLSRRNTEAFF; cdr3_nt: TGTGCCAGCAGTTTAAGTAGGCGGAACACTGAAGCTTTCTTT
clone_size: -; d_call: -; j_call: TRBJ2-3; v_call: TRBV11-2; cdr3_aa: CASSSNRVTDTQYF; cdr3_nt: TGTGCCAGCAGCTCAAACAGGGTCACCGATACGCAGTATTTT
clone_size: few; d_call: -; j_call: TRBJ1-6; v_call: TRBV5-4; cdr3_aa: CASSPDRNSPLHF; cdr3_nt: TGTGCCAGCAGCCCCGACAGAAATTCACCCCTCCACTTT
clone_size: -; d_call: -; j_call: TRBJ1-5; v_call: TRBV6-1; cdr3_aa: CASSVNRAGQPQHF; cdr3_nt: TGTGCCAGCAGTGTAAACAGGGCCGGTCAGCCCCAGCATTTT